This is a list of T cell receptor beta chains from one sample in a study of cytomegalovirus exposure and HLA in healthy donors. Sequenced by immunoSEQ multiplex PCR; TCRdb stores in-frame clones only, minus some. This table has 90,000 to 120,000 clones, around 77% appearing once. The sequenced sample consisted of PBMCs. Source of these receptors: a man aged 18-30 years in good health and CMV-seronegative. Each CDR3 is given with its conserved first and last residue. The D gene is left open where the match is weak. Expanded clones get a size class; other rows say once, few or many, or leave the size out.

clone size | J gene | V gene | D gene | CDR3 DNA | CDR3 protein
few | TRBJ2-7 | TRBV11-2 | TRBD2 | TGTGCCAGCAGCTTAGTCGCGGGGGTTTGGCAGTACTTC | CASSLVAGVWQYF
NA | TRBJ2-7 | TRBV6-5 | NA | TGTGCCAGCAGTTCCGTCGGGACTTATTACGAGCAGTACTTC | CASSSVGTYYEQYF
NA | TRBJ1-5 | TRBV6-5 | NA | TGTGCCAGCAGTAGCCTGAGTCGGGTCAATCAGCCCCAGCATTTT | CASSSLSRVNQPQHF
NA | TRBJ2-1 | TRBV18 | NA | TGTGCCAGCTCACCTACCTCCGGTTACAATGAGCAGTTCTTC | CASSPTSGYNEQFF
NA | TRBJ2-7 | TRBV7-8 | TRBD1 | TGTGCCAGCAGCTTGACAGGGGCCTCCTACGAGCAGTACTTC | CASSLTGASYEQYF
NA | TRBJ1-1 | TRBV13 | NA | TGTGCCAGCAGCTTAATGCCCAGGGACACTGAAGCTTTCTTT | CASSLMPRDTEAFF
NA | TRBJ1-2 | TRBV5-6 | NA | TGTGCCAGCAGCTTGCTAAGCTATGGCTACACCTTC | CASSLLSYGYTF
few | TRBJ2-7 | TRBV2 | NA | TGTGCCAGCAAGCTCAACCGGGACTCATCCTACGAGCAGTACTTC | CASKLNRDSSYEQYF
NA | TRBJ2-5 | TRBV29-1 | TRBD1 | TGCAGCGGGGACAGGGGATCGGAGACCCAGTACTTC | CSGDRGSETQYF
NA | TRBJ1-6 | TRBV7-2 | TRBD1 | TGTGCCAGCAGCTACCCGGTAGGGACAGGAAATTCACCCCTCCACTTT | CASSYPVGTGNSPLHF
NA | TRBJ1-3 | TRBV5-1 | NA | TGCGCCAGCAGCTCCGGACAGAACTCTGGAAACACCATATATTTT | CASSSGQNSGNTIYF
NA | TRBJ2-1 | TRBV6-6 | NA | TGTGCCAGCAGTTACGGGGGGGGCGATGAGCAGTTCTTC | CASSYGGGDEQFF
NA | TRBJ1-2 | TRBV11-2 | NA | TGTGCCAGCAGCCCAGGGGTCTTTACCCCTAACTATGGCTACACCTTC | CASSPGVFTPNYGYTF
NA | TRBJ1-4 | TRBV5-4 | NA | TGTGCCAGCAGCTTGGAGGGGCCTGGTAATGAAAAACTGTTTTTT | CASSLEGPGNEKLFF
NA | TRBJ2-3 | TRBV6-5 | NA | TGTGCCAGCAGTTATGCGGCAGGGGCCACAGATACGCAGTATTTT | CASSYAAGATDTQYF
NA | TRBJ2-1 | TRBV7-2 | TRBD2 | TGTGCCAGCAGCCTTAGGTCCGGGGGGGTACAGAGCTCCTACAATGAGCAGTTCTTC | CASSLRSGGVQSSYNEQFF
NA | TRBJ2-1 | TRBV18 | NA | TGTGCCAGCTCACCGCTCGGGAGGGGGCGACACAATGAGCAGTTCTTC | CASSPLGRGRHNEQFF
NA | TRBJ1-5 | TRBV18 | TRBD1 | TGTGCCAGCTCACTAGGACAGGGGGGCAATCAGCCCCAGCATTTT | CASSLGQGGNQPQHF
NA | TRBJ2-5 | TRBV19 | TRBD1 | TGTGCCAGTAGTGTTCGGACAGGGAAGGAGACCCAGTACTTC | CASSVRTGKETQYF
NA | TRBJ1-1 | TRBV28 | NA | TGTGCCAGCATCCGACAGTCCTCCTCTTTCTTT | CASIRQSSSFF
NA | TRBJ1-6 | TRBV6-1 | TRBD1 | TGTGCCAGCAGACAGGGGGCCGTTTCACCCCTCCACTTT | CASRQGAVSPLHF
NA | TRBJ2-4 | TRBV10-2 | NA | TGCGCCAGCAGTCCTCCACGGGGACACCACATTCAGTACTTC | CASSPPRGHHIQYF
NA | TRBJ2-1 | TRBV5-1 | TRBD2 | TGCGCCAGCAGCTTGTCGTCGGGCGGGGGGAGTGAGCAGTTCTTC | CASSLSSGGGSEQFF
few | TRBJ1-6 | TRBV5-6 | TRBD1 | TGTGCCAGCAGCTTGGCCTGGGACAGGGGTCCTAATTCACCCCTCCACTTT | CASSLAWDRGPNSPLHF
NA | TRBJ2-2 | TRBV5-1 | NA | TGCGCCAGCAGCAGGGAGGTACAGCCGGCCGGGGAGCTGTTTTTT | CASSREVQPAGELFF
NA | TRBJ1-5 | TRBV19 | TRBD1 | TGTGCCAGTAGAGACAGGGGGAAAGGCAATCAGCCCCAGCATTTT | CASRDRGKGNQPQHF
NA | TRBJ2-5 | TRBV5-6 | NA | TGTGCCAGCAGCAAGCCGGGACTTCACCAAGAGACCCAGTACTTC | CASSKPGLHQETQYF
NA | TRBJ1-5 | TRBV18 | NA | TGTGCCAGCTCACCGGTCCCCGTAGGCAATCAGCCCCAGCATTTT | CASSPVPVGNQPQHF
NA | TRBJ1-2 | TRBV10-2 | TRBD1 | TGCGCCAGCAGCGGTACAGGGGCGGGTGGCTACACCTTC | CASSGTGAGGYTF
NA | TRBJ2-7 | TRBV27 | NA | TGTGCCACCAACTTCGGGCAGTACTTC | CATNFGQYF
NA | TRBJ2-3 | TRBV28 | NA | TGTGCCAGCACCCCGGGCAGGGGAGATACGCAGTATTTT | CASTPGRGDTQYF
once | TRBJ2-1 | TRBV2 | NA | TGTGCCAGCGACCGGGATACGCCCTACAATGAGCAGTTCTTC | CASDRDTPYNEQFF
NA | TRBJ1-4 | TRBV7-2 | TRBD1 | TGTGCCAGCAGCCCCCAGACAGGGCCGGGAGAAAAACTGTTTTTT | CASSPQTGPGEKLFF
NA | TRBJ2-7 | TRBV13 | TRBD1 | TGTGCCAGCAGCCCTAGACAGGGGGCGTACGAGCAGTACTTC | CASSPRQGAYEQYF
NA | TRBJ1-2 | TRBV5-7 | TRBD1 | TGTGCCAGCAGCTTTCCGAGACAGGGGGATGGCTACACCTTC | CASSFPRQGDGYTF
few | TRBJ1-2 | TRBV6-1 | NA | TGTGCCAGCAGTTCCACCAGGGAAGAGGCTGGCTACACCTTC | CASSSTREEAGYTF
NA | TRBJ2-5 | TRBV14 | NA | TGTGCCAGCAGCCAGCTTCTGGGAGGAGAGACCCAGTACTTC | CASSQLLGGETQYF
NA | TRBJ2-1 | TRBV7-9 | NA | TGTGCCAGCAGCTTAGCGGGGGGGGCCCTCTACAATGAGCAGTTCTTC | CASSLAGGALYNEQFF
NA | TRBJ2-7 | TRBV19 | NA | TGTGCCAGTAGTATAGAATTGACCGGAGGCCTGTACGAGCAGTACTTC | CASSIELTGGLYEQYF
NA | TRBJ2-1 | TRBV10-3 | TRBD1 | TGTGCCATCAGTGAGTCGACAGGGACAGGGAATGAGCAGTTCTTC | CAISESTGTGNEQFF
NA | TRBJ2-7 | TRBV20-1 | NA | TGCAGTGCTACCTGGCATCCCGAGCAGTACTTC | CSATWHPEQYF
once | TRBJ2-7 | TRBV7-2 | TRBD2 | TGTGCCAGCAGCTTAGTGGTCGGGGGGGCCTACGAGCAGTACTTC | CASSLVVGGAYEQYF
NA | TRBJ2-3 | TRBV7-2 | TRBD2 | TGTGCCAGCAGCTTCTCGCGGGGGGGACTTACAGATACGCAGTATTTT | CASSFSRGGLTDTQYF
NA | TRBJ2-7 | TRBV18 | NA | TGTGCCAGCTCACGACAGGGGAGGGACCTCGGGGGTGAGCAGTACTTC | CASSRQGRDLGGEQYF
NA | TRBJ1-4 | TRBV7-9 | NA | TGTGCCAGCCGGGCAGGAGGGGCAACTAATGAAAAACTGTTTTTT | CASRAGGATNEKLFF
NA | TRBJ2-2 | TRBV28 | NA | TGTGCCAGCAGTCCCATCGACAAGAACACCGGGGAGCTGTTTTTT | CASSPIDKNTGELFF
NA | TRBJ2-5 | TRBV7-3 | TRBD2 | TGTGCCAGCAGCTTAAGGGGGGGTCCTCAAGAGACCCAGTACTTC | CASSLRGGPQETQYF